These T cell receptor beta chains were read from a single sample in a study of human T cells and chemical hapten exposure. Each CDR3 protein is one row after TCRdb ran MiXCR on the RACE reads. Of about 57,000 distinct CDR3 sequences listed, about a tenth are singletons. The source material was whole blood, sampled in connection with sensitization to the hapten diphenylcyclopropenone (DPC). The receptors originated from a woman between 40 and 50 years old with alopecia areata. Some clones in this sample may be carry-over from other donors' samples. Each CDR3 is given with its conserved first and last residue.

V gene	J gene	CDR3 protein
TRBV5-1	TRBJ2-2	CASSLLEATGELFF
TRBV6-2/TRBV6-3	TRBJ1-5	CASSYSAGTGGAGSNQPQHF
TRBV7-9	TRBJ2-5	CASSSDRDRVETQYF
TRBV6-5	TRBJ2-3	CASSYNWGEPHTQYF
TRBV18	TRBJ1-2	CASSTTTPGARGYTF
TRBV21-1	TRBJ2-3	CASNPRGAGTTRTDTQYF
TRBV6-2/TRBV6-3	TRBJ2-5	CASSYTWETQYF
TRBV12-3/TRBV12-4	TRBJ2-1	CASRYLSWGAPHNEQFF
TRBV6-1	TRBJ1-3	CATKPGQGSGNTIYF
TRBV25-1	TRBJ2-7	CACMGGLYEQYF
TRBV12-3/TRBV12-4	TRBJ2-7	CASSFGGVVSYEQYF
TRBV5-1	TRBJ2-3	CANSLTSGGTDTQYF
TRBV20-1	TRBJ2-7	CSARNRHSYEQYF
TRBV2	TRBJ2-7	CASTRTGDSYEQYF
TRBV12-3/TRBV12-4	TRBJ2-7	CASSQTRTATYEQYF
TRBV4-2	TRBJ2-7	CASSQEGPPLANEQYF
TRBV30	TRBJ2-3	CAWGQTDTQYF
TRBV3-1	TRBJ2-3	CASSQVWGRTTDTQYF
TRBV29-1	TRBJ2-5	CSVVGAGAGETQYF
TRBV4-2	TRBJ2-5	CASSHEPGLAEETQYF
TRBV28	TRBJ2-3	CASTDHSTDTQYF
TRBV20-1	TRBJ2-5	CSAISPGGNQETQYF
TRBV3-1	TRBJ2-5	CASSQDLEAAEYQETQYF
TRBV20-1	TRBJ2-1	CSARDEDEQFF
TRBV5-1	TRBJ2-5	CASRATVGETQYF
TRBV6-2/TRBV6-3	TRBJ2-2	CASSYPRAYTGELFF
TRBV4-1	TRBJ2-5	CASSQSHQETQYF
TRBV12-3/TRBV12-4	TRBJ2-7	CASSFPPAPTYEQYF
TRBV15	TRBJ2-7	CATSERTGSEQYF
TRBV2	TRBJ2-1	CASTRNGYNEQFF
TRBV6-5	TRBJ1-3	CASSYSRPWSGNTIYF
TRBV12-3/TRBV12-4	TRBJ1-4	CASSFRAAEEKLFF
TRBV7-9	TRBJ2-7	CASSPEAGLSYEQYF
TRBV3-1	TRBJ2-4	CASSLGLQVAKNIQYF
TRBV9	TRBJ2-7	CASSVGVSAGDYEQYF
TRBV11-2	TRBJ1-1	CASSSFQGADEAFF
TRBV7-2	TRBJ1-3	CASSRQVTSGNTIYF
TRBV12-3/TRBV12-4	TRBJ1-2	CASSLRTASYGYTF
TRBV12-3/TRBV12-4	TRBJ2-3	CASSGATDTQYF
TRBV3-1	TRBJ1-3	CASSHPSGNTIYF
TRBV7-2	TRBJ2-7	CASSVGLQNEQYF
TRBV27	TRBJ1-1	CASSTVRPITPAFF
TRBV4-3	TRBJ2-3	CASSVQSSGGRTDTQYF
TRBV13	TRBJ1-2	CASSRDRGRGYGYTF
TRBV7-3	TRBJ2-5	CARGPETQYF
TRBV28	TRBJ2-1	CASSMDSSYNEQFF
TRBV11-2	TRBJ2-4	CASSFAGKNIQYF
TRBV5-4	TRBJ2-7	CASSLVGTANSYEQYF